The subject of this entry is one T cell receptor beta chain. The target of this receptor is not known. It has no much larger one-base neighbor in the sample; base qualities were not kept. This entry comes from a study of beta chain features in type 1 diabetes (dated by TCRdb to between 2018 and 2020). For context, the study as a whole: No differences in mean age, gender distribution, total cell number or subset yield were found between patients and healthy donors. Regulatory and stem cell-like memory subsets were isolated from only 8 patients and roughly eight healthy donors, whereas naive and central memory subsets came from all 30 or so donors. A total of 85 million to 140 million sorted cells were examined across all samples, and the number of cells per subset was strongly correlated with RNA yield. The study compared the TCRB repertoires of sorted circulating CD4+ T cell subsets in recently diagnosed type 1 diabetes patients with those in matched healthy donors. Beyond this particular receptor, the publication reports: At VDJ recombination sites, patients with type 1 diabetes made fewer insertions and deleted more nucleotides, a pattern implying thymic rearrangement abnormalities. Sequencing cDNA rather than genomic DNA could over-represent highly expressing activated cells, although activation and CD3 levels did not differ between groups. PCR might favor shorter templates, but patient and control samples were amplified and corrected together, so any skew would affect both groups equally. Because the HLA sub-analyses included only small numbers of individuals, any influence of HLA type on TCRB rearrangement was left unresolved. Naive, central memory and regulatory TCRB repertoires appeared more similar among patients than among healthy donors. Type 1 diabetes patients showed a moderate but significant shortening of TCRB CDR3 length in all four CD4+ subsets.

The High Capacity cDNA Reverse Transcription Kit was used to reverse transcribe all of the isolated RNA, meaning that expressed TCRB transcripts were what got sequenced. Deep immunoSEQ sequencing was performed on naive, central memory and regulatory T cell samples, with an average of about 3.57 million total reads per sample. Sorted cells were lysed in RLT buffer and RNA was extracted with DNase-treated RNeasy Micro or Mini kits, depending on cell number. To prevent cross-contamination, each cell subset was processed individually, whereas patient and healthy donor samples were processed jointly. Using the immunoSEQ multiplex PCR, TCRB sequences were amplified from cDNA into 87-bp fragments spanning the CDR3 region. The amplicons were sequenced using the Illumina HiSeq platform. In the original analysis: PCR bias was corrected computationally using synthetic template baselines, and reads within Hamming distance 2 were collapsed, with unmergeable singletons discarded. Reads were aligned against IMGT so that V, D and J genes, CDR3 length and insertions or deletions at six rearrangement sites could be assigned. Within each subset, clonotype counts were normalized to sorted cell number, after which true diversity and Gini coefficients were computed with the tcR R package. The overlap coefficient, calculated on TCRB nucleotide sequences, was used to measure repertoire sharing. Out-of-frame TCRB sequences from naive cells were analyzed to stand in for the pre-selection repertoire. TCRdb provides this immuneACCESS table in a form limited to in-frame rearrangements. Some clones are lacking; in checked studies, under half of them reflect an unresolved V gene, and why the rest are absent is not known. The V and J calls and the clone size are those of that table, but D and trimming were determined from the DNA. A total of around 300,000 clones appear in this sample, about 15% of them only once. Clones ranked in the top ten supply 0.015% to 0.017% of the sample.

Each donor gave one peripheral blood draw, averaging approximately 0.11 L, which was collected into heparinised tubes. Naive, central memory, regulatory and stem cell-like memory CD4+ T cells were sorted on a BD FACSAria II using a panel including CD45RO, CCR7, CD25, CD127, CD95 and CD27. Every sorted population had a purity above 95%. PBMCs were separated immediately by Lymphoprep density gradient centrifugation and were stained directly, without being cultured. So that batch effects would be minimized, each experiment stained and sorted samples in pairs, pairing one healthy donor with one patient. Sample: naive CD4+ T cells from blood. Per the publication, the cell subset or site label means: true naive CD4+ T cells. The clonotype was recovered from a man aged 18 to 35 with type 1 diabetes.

CDR3 reads: CASRTGGGIHGYTF. Read as DNA, the sequence is TGTGCCAGCAGGACAGGGGGTGGTATACATGGCTACACCTTC. The sequence is built from TRBV27 and TRBJ1-2; 9 bases in the junction line up with TRBD1. There are 14 amino acids in the CDR3, from cysteine to phenylalanine inclusive. The kept DNA is CDR3 alone, 42 bases in frame from the first base. Sequences MNHEY (CDR1) and SMNVEV (CDR2) are obtained from the germline V gene (reference sequence). The V end gives up 6 bases and the J end 6 bases, leaving 8 bases in the junction not matched to a gene.